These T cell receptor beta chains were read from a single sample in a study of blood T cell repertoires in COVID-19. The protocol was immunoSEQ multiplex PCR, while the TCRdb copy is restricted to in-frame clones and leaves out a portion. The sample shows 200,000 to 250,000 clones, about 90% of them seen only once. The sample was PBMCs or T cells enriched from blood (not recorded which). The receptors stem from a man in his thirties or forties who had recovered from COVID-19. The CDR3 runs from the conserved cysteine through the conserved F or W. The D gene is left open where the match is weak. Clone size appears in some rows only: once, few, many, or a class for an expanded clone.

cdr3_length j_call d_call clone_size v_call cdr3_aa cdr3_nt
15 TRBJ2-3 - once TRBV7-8 CASSLAWASTDTQYF TGTGCCAGCAGCTTAGCGTGGGCTAGCACAGATACGCAGTATTTT
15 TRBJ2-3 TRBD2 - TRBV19 CASSMASGSTDTQYF TGTGCCAGTAGTATGGCTAGCGGGAGCACAGATACGCAGTATTTT
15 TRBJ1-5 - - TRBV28 CASSFQGVYNQPQHF TGTGCCAGCAGTTTCCAGGGCGTCTACAATCAGCCCCAGCATTTT
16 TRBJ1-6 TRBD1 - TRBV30 CAWNAIDRGYNSPLHF TGTGCCTGGAACGCCATCGACAGGGGCTATAATTCACCCCTCCACTTT
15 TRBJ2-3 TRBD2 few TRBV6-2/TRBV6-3 CASSSGVAGADTQYF TGTGCCAGCAGTTCCGGGGTAGCGGGGGCCGATACGCAGTATTTT
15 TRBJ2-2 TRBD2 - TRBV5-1 CASSFPAGNTGELFF TGCGCCAGCAGCTTTCCAGCGGGAAACACCGGGGAGCTGTTTTTT
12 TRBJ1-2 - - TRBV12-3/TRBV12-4 CASSFRVYGYTF TGTGCCAGCAGTTTTCGAGTCTATGGCTACACCTTC
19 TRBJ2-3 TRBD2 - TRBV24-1 CATSDGGRRGGLRTDTQYF TGTGCCACCAGTGATGGCGGCCGGCGGGGGGGCCTTCGGACAGATACGCAGTATTTT
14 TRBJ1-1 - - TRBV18 CASSPQEVAQEAFF TGTGCCAGCTCACCTCAGGAGGTGGCCCAAGAAGCTTTCTTT
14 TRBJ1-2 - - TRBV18 CASSPPEQTYGYTF TGTGCCAGCTCACCACCGGAACAGACCTATGGCTACACCTTC
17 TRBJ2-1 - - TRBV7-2 CASSFRRGNSQYNEQFF TGTGCCAGCAGCTTCCGAAGGGGGAATTCTCAATACAATGAGCAGTTCTTC
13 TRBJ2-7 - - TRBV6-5 CASTAGQTYEQYF TGTGCCAGCACCGCGGGGCAAACCTACGAGCAGTACTTC
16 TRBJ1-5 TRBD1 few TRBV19 CASSERQGSDNQPQHF TGTGCCAGTAGCGAGAGACAGGGTAGCGACAATCAGCCCCAGCATTTT
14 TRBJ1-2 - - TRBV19 CASSREIYLDGYTF TGTGCCAGTAGTCGGGAGATCTATCTCGATGGCTACACCTTC
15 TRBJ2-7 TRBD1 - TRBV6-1 CASSDRTGWNYEQYF TGTGCCAGCAGTGACAGGACAGGGTGGAATTACGAGCAGTACTTC
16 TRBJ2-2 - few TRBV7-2 CASSFGGTANTGELFF TGTGCCAGCAGCTTTGGCGGGACAGCGAACACCGGGGAGCTGTTTTTT
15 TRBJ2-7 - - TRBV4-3 CASSQGRGREDEQYF TGCGCCAGCAGCCAAGGGAGGGGCAGGGAGGACGAGCAGTACTTC
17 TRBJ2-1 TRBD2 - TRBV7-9 CASSLAAGTTYYNEQFF TGTGCCAGCAGCTTAGCCGCCGGGACTACCTACTACAATGAGCAGTTCTTC
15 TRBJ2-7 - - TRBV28 CASSNGNTMRISQYF TGTGCCAGCAGTAACGGGAATACGATGAGGATTTCGCAGTACTTC
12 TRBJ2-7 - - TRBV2 CASELHSYEQYF TGTGCCAGCGAGTTGCATTCCTACGAGCAGTACTTC
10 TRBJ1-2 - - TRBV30 CAWLGEGYTF TGTGCCTGGTTGGGCGAGGGCTACACCTTC
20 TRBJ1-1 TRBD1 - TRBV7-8 CASSGSDGDRGLGRNTEAFF TGTGCCAGCAGCGGTTCGGACGGGGACAGGGGGCTCGGGAGGAACACTGAAGCTTTCTTT
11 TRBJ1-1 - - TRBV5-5 CASSFLTEAFF TGTGCCAGCAGCTTCCTAACTGAAGCTTTCTTT
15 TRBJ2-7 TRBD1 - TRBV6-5 CASRDTGTGDYEQYF TGTGCCAGCAGAGATACCGGGACAGGGGACTACGAGCAGTACTTC
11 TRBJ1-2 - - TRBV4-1 CASSQQGSYTF TGCGCCAGCAGCCAACAGGGAAGCTACACCTTC
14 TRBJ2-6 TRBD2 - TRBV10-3 CASGGSSGANVLTF TGTGCCTCGGGGGGTAGCTCTGGGGCCAACGTCCTGACTTTC
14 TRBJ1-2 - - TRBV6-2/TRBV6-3 CASSSTATNYGYTF TGTGCCAGCAGCTCGACAGCGACTAACTATGGCTACACCTTC
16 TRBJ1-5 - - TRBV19 CASRRMGAGDFKPQHF TGTGCCAGTAGACGGATGGGGGCAGGGGATTTTAAGCCCCAGCATTTT
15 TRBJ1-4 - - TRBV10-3 CAISESDSLNEKLFF TGTGCCATCAGTGAGTCGGATAGCCTTAATGAAAAACTGTTTTTT
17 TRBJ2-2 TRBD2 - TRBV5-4 CASSLRGRGGQVGELFF TGTGCCAGCAGCCTCCGTGGGCGGGGGGGCCAAGTCGGGGAGCTGTTTTTT
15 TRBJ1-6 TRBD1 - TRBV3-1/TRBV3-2 CASRLSGQPNSPLHF TGTGCCAGCAGACTATCGGGACAGCCCAATTCACCCCTCCACTTT
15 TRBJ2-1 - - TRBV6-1 CASSEVDARQGEQFF TGTGCCAGCAGTGAAGTGGACGCTCGGCAGGGTGAGCAGTTCTTC
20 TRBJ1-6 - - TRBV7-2 CASSLAVLAAGLSYNSPLHF TGTGCCAGCAGCTTAGCCGTTCTGGCAGCGGGGCTGTCCTATAATTCACCCCTCCACTTT
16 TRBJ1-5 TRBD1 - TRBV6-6 CASSRRTGDNNQPQHF TGTGCCAGCAGTCGACGGACAGGAGACAACAATCAGCCCCAGCATTTT
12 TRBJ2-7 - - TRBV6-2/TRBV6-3 CASSFSSYEQYF TGTGCCAGCAGTTTCAGTTCCTACGAGCAGTACTTC
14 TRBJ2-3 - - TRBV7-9 CASSLDTGSDTQYF TGTGCCAGCAGCTTAGATACAGGTTCGGATACGCAGTATTTT
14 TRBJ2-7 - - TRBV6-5 CASNPTGSGYEQYF TGTGCCAGCAACCCTACAGGGTCGGGTTACGAGCAGTACTTC
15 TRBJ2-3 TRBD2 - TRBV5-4 CASSLPGGRPDTQYF TGTGCCAGCAGCTTGCCGGGGGGGCGGCCAGATACGCAGTATTTT
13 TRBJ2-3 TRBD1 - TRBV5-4 CASGTTGADTQYF TGTGCCAGCGGCACGACAGGGGCGGATACGCAGTATTTT
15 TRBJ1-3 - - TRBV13 CASSLPVESGNTIYF TGTGCCAGCAGCCTCCCCGTAGAGTCTGGAAACACCATATATTTT
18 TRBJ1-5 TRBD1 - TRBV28 CASSNGVQGAKSNQPQHF TGTGCCAGCAGTAACGGGGTCCAGGGGGCTAAGAGCAATCAGCCCCAGCATTTT
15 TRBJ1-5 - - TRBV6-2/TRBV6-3 CASSTLQGRGGPQHF TGTGCCAGCAGTACCCTACAGGGTCGGGGCGGGCCCCAGCATTTT
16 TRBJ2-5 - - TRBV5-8 CASSWRQLMWQETQYF TGTGCCAGCAGCTGGCGGCAGCTAATGTGGCAAGAGACCCAGTACTTC
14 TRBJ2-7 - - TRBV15 CATSTRTKGYEQYF TGTGCCACCAGCACCCGGACAAAGGGATACGAGCAGTACTTC
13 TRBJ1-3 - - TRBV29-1 CSASGRGSDTIYF TGCAGCGCTTCGGGCAGGGGTTCTGACACCATATATTTT
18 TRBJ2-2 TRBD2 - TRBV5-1 CASSLDPSGGLNTGELFF TGCGCCAGCAGCTTGGACCCTAGCGGGGGATTGAACACCGGGGAGCTGTTTTTT
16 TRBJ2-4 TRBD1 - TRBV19 CASRHPGQSLKNIQYF TGTGCCAGTAGACACCCGGGACAGTCCCTCAAAAACATTCAGTACTTC
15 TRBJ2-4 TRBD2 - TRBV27 CASRLTSGARNIQYF TGTGCCAGCAGACTGACTAGCGGGGCGCGAAACATTCAGTACTTC
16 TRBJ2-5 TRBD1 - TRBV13 CASSPKLGQEGETQYF TGTGCCAGCAGCCCCAAGCTCGGACAGGAAGGAGAGACCCAGTACTTC